This T cell receptor (beta chain) was retrieved from a study of identical twins' blood T cells. The study, taken as a whole, reports: Shared CDR3 clonotype counts tracked mainly the product of cloneset sizes. Abundant TCRbeta CDR3s overlapped more between twins than with unrelated donors.

Libraries were made from RNA as TCR cDNA, using a modified protocol. TCRdb ran MiXCR on the 5' RACE reads and lists one entry per CDR3 protein. The repertoire consists of a few hundred thousand distinct CDR3 sequences, with under 30% occurring once and the leading ten covering 6.1%. This clonotype turned up a few times. The antigen is unknown. Germline CDR1 LNHDA, CDR2 SQIVND (reference sequence). V was cut by 5 bases and J by 9 bases, with 11 bases left in between. The CDR3 is made up of 12 amino acids. J is TRBJ1-5 and V is TRBV19, with no clear D. This TCR derives from a woman between 18 and 55 years old in good health. The sample consisted of PBMCs. The CDR3 region is CASSPRSGPQHF. CDR3 in DNA: TGTGCCAGTAGTCCCCGGTCGGGGCCCCAGCATTTT.